Presented here are 31 T cell receptor beta chains from one specimen sequenced in a study of OX40 agonist ivuxolimab in advanced cancers. Measured with immunoSEQ multiplex PCR; TCRdb has only the in-frame clones, and not every one. This sample has about 19,000 clones, with around two thirds found just once. This specimen consisted of CD4+ or CD8+ T cells sorted from blood, obtained in a trial of the OX40 agonist ivuxolimab. All receptors derive from an adult with an advanced solid tumor such as melanoma, head and neck, liver or kidney cancer.

CDR3 coding DNA: TGTGCCAGCAGTTCTCAGCGGGACACCGGGGAGCTGTTTTTT. Translation gives CASSSQRDTGELFF. The chain combines TRBV6-5 with TRBJ2-2; weak D call: TRBD2 (6 bases). The CDR3 spans 14 residues. Trimming cost V 4 bases and J 3 bases, with 9 bases left between them. From germline, CDR1 is MNHEY and CDR2 SVGAGI.

The chain joins TRBV7-9 to TRBJ2-1; D possibly corresponds to TRBD2 (6 bases). Between the trimmed V and J ends, which lost 3 bases and 12 bases, there was a span of 12 bases. Germline CDR1 reads SEHNR; CDR2 reads FQNEAQ (reference sequence). The CDR3 is 12 residues long. CDR3 coding DNA: TGTGCCAGCAGCTTGACGGGACTTTGGCAGTTCTTC. Its protein product is CASSLTGLWQFF.

With respect to this clone: Other DNA sequences from this sample encode an identical CDR3 as well. The rearrangement joins TRBV5-8 to TRBJ1-4; possible D gene TRBD1, 6 bases. The CDR3 is 13 amino acids. Germline-derived CDR1 and CDR2 are SGHTS and YDEGEE. Trimming shortened V by 2 bases and J by 7 bases, and 9 bases separated the two germline ends. This CDR3 is CASSLQGGEKLFF. The CDR3 coding sequence is TGTGCCAGCAGCTTACAGGGAGGTGAAAAACTGTTTTTT.

The chain carries TRBV4-3 and TRBJ2-1, with 11 bases matching TRBD2. CDR1 is LGHNA and CDR2 is YSLEER in the germline V gene. This CDR3 is built from 13 residues. V shed 6 bases and J 9 bases; nucleotides not matched to a gene: 4. Here the CDR3 reads CASSRSGGGEQFF. The DNA of the CDR3 is TGCGCCAGCAGTCGTAGCGGGGGGGGTGAGCAGTTCTTC.

The chain uses TRBV29-1 and TRBJ2-1; 13 nucleotides line up with TRBD2. The V and J ends lost 3 bases and 7 bases, in that order; junction bases with no gene match: 6. The CDR3 has 15 residues. The germline V gene encodes CDR1 SQVTM and CDR2 ANQGSEA. CDR3 bases: TGCAGCGTTGAGGGGACTAGCGGGATTAGGAATGAGCAGTTCTTC. It is translated as CSVEGTSGIRNEQFF.

Notes on this clone: The junction differs from germline at one of its ends, possibly a read error. V is TRBV5-1 and J is TRBJ2-7, with D possibly called TRBD1 or TRBD2 (5 bases each). The germline V gene has CDR1 SGHRS and CDR2 YFSETQ. This CDR3 region has 14 residues. The CDR3 DNA follows: TGTGCCAGCAGTGCCCGAGGGGTAACCTACGAGCAGTACTTC. Amino acid sequence: CASSARGVTYEQYF.

This rearrangement joins TRBV28 to TRBJ2-3; 13 bases fit TRBD2. V trimming: 3 bases; J trimming: 2 bases; junction bases outside the gene matches: 5. The V gene's germline CDR1 is MDHEN and CDR2 SYDVKM. This CDR3 has 17 amino acids. The CDR3 nucleotides are TGTGCCAGCAGTTTGTTCGGGACTAGCGGGGACACAGATACGCAGTATTTT. Translation: CASSLFGTSGDTDTQYF.

There are many counts of this clone. The J gene is TRBJ1-1, the V gene TRBV28, with D hard to call. V was shortened by 2 bases and J by 2 bases, with 6 bases between the two germline ends. The CDR3 contains 13 residues. Germline V gives CDR1 MDHEN, CDR2 SYDVKM. CDR3 amino acids: CASSLEVNTEAFF. The CDR3 DNA is TGTGCCAGCAGTTTAGAGGTAAACACTGAAGCTTTCTTT.

The V and J genes are TRBV4-1 and TRBJ1-1; no clear D. In germline, CDR1 is MGHRA, CDR2 YSYEKL. This CDR3 comprises 14 residues. V shed 3 bases and J shed 3 bases, with 11 bases lying between them. CDR3 sequence reads: CASSQGLWYTEAFF. In nucleotides, the CDR3 is TGCGCCAGCAGCCAGGGTCTTTGGTACACTGAAGCTTTCTTT.

The chain has TRBV27 and TRBJ2-5; 10 bases match TRBD1. The CDR3 contains 15 residues. CDR1 and CDR2 (germline): MNHEY, SMNVEV (reference sequence). The trim removed 2 bases at V and 4 bases at J, leaving 4 bases unmatched. The CDR3 DNA follows: TGTGCCAGCAGTTTAGGGACAGGGGTAGGAGAGACCCAGTACTTC. Protein sequence: CASSLGTGVGETQYF.

The gene calls are TRBV4-1 and TRBJ2-1; TRBD1 matches 8 bases. Trimming cost V 3 bases and J 4 bases; bases outside gene matches: 5. The CDR3 contains 15 residues. Germline values: CDR1 MGHRA, CDR2 YSYEKL. This CDR3 reads CASSQDRDLYNEQFF. The CDR3 nucleotides are TGCGCCAGCAGCCAGGACAGGGACTTATACAATGAGCAGTTCTTC.

The V gene is TRBV27, the J gene TRBJ2-7, with D possibly TRBD1 on 5 matching bases. CDR1 and CDR2 (germline): MNHEY, SMNVEV (reference sequence). The germline V and J ends were trimmed by 6 bases and 5 bases, with 17 bases remaining between them. CDR3 size: 14 residues. CDR3 region: CASSPRGLWDEQYF. CDR3 sequence (DNA): TGTGCCAGCAGCCCTAGGGGCCTCTGGGACGAGCAGTACTTC.

This clone has a handful of counts. The gene calls are TRBV5-5 and TRBJ1-1, with TRBD1 identical over 8 bases. J lost 7 bases, V lost 2 bases, and 7 bases had no gene match. Germline CDR1 is SGHKS and CDR2 is YYEKEE (reference sequence). The CDR3 has 14 residues. The CDR3 spells CASSFWQGAVEAFF. The CDR3 nucleotides read TGTGCCAGCAGCTTTTGGCAGGGGGCAGTTGAAGCTTTCTTT.

V usage is TRBV6-5 and J usage is TRBJ2-7; TRBD1 might be the D (6 bases). This CDR3 has 15 residues. From germline, CDR1 is MNHEY and CDR2 SVGAGI. Trimming removed 3 bases at V and 2 bases at J, with 14 bases between. The CDR3 DNA reads as TGTGCCAGCAGTTATACCCTAGACAGGACCTACGAGCAGTACTTC. As protein: CASSYTLDRTYEQYF.

V usage is TRBV28 and J usage is TRBJ2-3, with D perhaps matching TRBD1 or TRBD2 (5 bases each). Trimming took off 5 bases at V and 2 bases at J, with 11 bases between the two ends. Germline CDR1 MDHEN, CDR2 SYDVKM. The CDR3 is 14 residues long. CDR3 sequence reads: CASSTGTITDTQYF. The CDR3 region has the DNA TGTGCCAGCAGTACCGGGACCATCACAGATACGCAGTATTTT.

This clone has just a few counts. This chain joins TRBV19 and TRBJ2-1; 10 nucleotides line up with TRBD2. The CDR3 loop spans 15 amino acids. V was pared by 5 bases and J by 1 base, with 2 bases of the junction left unmatched. Germline values: CDR1 LNHDA, CDR2 SQIVND (reference sequence). In DNA, the CDR3 is TGTGCCAGTAGTTCGGGACTAGCGTCCTACAATGAGCAGTTCTTC. Its protein product is CASSSGLASYNEQFF.

This chain connects TRBV5-6 to TRBJ2-5; D unclear. This CDR3 contains 12 residues. Germline CDR1 SGHDT, CDR2 YYEEEE. Trimming stripped 0 bases from V and 4 bases from J, with 4 bases between. CDR3 protein: CASSLDGETQYF. CDR3 coding DNA: TGTGCCAGCAGCTTGGACGGAGAGACCCAGTACTTC.

This sequence joins TRBV13 and TRBJ2-7; D is uncertain. V lost 1 base and J 2 bases, leaving 0 bases between the germline ends. The germline CDR1 and CDR2 sequences are PRHDT and FYEKMQ (reference sequence). The CDR3 length is 11 residues. The chain's CDR3 is CASSLAYEQYF. CDR3 DNA: TGTGCCAGCAGCTTAGCCTACGAGCAGTACTTC.

V gene TRBV9 combines with J gene TRBJ2-1; 11 bases align to TRBD2. The CDR3 covers 12 residues. Trimming cost V 4 bases and J 9 bases; bases outside gene matches: 0. The germline gives CDR1 SGDLS, CDR2 YYNGEE. The chain's CDR3 is CASSLAGGEQFF. As DNA, the CDR3 is TGTGCCAGCAGCCTAGCGGGGGGTGAGCAGTTCTTC.

This clone came up once. The V and J genes are TRBV6-1 and TRBJ2-1; D tentatively reads TRBD1 or TRBD2 (5 bases each). Looked up from germline, CDR1 is MNHNS and CDR2 is SASEGT. The CDR3 is made up of 14 amino acids. The V and J ends lost 6 bases and 6 bases respectively, with 15 bases between them. The CDR3 DNA reads TGTGCCAGCAGGGGACGGGAAGTTCCCAATGAGCAGTTCTTC. It codes for CASRGREVPNEQFF.

The V and J genes are TRBV7-2 and TRBJ2-3; TRBD2 is a possible D gene (6 bases). The CDR3 runs to 14 residues. Germline CDR1 and CDR2: SGHTA and FQGNSA. The V end was cut by 5 bases, the J end by 4 bases, with 13 bases between. This CDR3 is CASSDLGLADTQYF. Written as DNA, the CDR3 is TGTGCCAGCAGCGATTTGGGACTGGCAGATACGCAGTATTTT.

V usage is TRBV28 and J usage is TRBJ2-1; unclear D gene. CDR3 size: 13 residues. The V end lost 3 bases, the J end lost 4 bases, and 7 bases lay between the germline ends. CDR1 is MDHEN and CDR2 is SYDVKM in the germline V gene. CDR3 DNA sequence: TGTGCCAGCAGTTTGACGCCTTACAATGAGCAGTTCTTC. As protein: CASSLTPYNEQFF.

This chain joins TRBV2 and TRBJ1-1, with 8 bases lining up with TRBD1. The V and J ends lost 1 base and 5 bases, in that order; junction bases with no gene match: 6. The CDR3 spans 15 residues. The germline gives CDR1 SNHLY, CDR2 FYNNEI. The CDR3 is CASSEGTGSETEAFF. In DNA, the CDR3 is TGTGCCAGCAGTGAAGGGACAGGGAGTGAAACTGAAGCTTTCTTT.

This chain joins TRBV28 and TRBJ1-2; D call uncertain. Trimming stripped 2 bases from V and 0 bases from J, with 13 bases between. The CDR3 spans 16 residues. Per the germline V gene, CDR1 is MDHEN and CDR2 is SYDVKM. CDR3 in DNA: TGTGCCAGCAGTTTAATCCCTCGGCAGACTAACTATGGCTACACCTTC. Translated: CASSLIPRQTNYGYTF.

This clone was detected a few times. The chain is built from TRBV7-9 and TRBJ2-5, with D unresolved. V dropped 1 base and J dropped 1 base, with 4 bases sitting between them. The CDR3 spans 13 residues. Germline-derived CDR1 and CDR2 are SEHNR and FQNEAQ (reference sequence). The CDR3 is CASSLGFQETQYF. The DNA for the CDR3 is TGTGCCAGCAGCTTAGGGTTCCAAGAGACCCAGTACTTC.

The CDR3 coding sequence is TGTGCCACCTCGTTGGCCTACGAGCAGTACTTC. Translation gives CATSLAYEQYF. This chain links TRBV19 with TRBJ2-7; D call uncertain. CDR1 and CDR2 (germline): LNHDA, SQIVND (reference sequence). The CDR3 has 11 residues. V was clipped by 10 bases and J by 2 bases, with 9 bases between them.

The chain recombines TRBV5-5 with TRBJ2-7; D possibly matches TRBD1 or TRBD2 (5 bases each). This CDR3 region has 13 residues. V was cut by 3 bases and J by 3 bases, with 10 bases left in between. The germline V gene has CDR1 SGHKS and CDR2 YYEKEE (reference sequence). The CDR3 protein is CASSWDGYYEQYF. CDR3 DNA: TGTGCCAGCAGCTGGGACGGTTACTACGAGCAGTACTTC.

This clone has more than one count but fewer than ten. The chain uses TRBV16 and TRBJ1-5, with 7 positions matching TRBD1. Germline V CDR1 and CDR2: KGHSY, FQNENV. The V segment lost 5 bases and the J segment 4 bases; nucleotides outside the gene matches: 8. The CDR3 contains 15 residues. The CDR3 bases are TGTGCCAGCAGCATGGACAGGCCCCTTAATCAGCCCCAGCATTTT. Amino acid sequence: CASSMDRPLNQPQHF.

The V gene is TRBV6-6, the J gene TRBJ2-3, with 9 bases aligning to TRBD2. CDR1 and CDR2 from the germline V gene are MNHNY and SVGAGI (reference sequence). The junction had 4 bases not matched to a gene; V was cut back by 5 bases and J by 4 bases. This CDR3 has 14 amino acids. The DNA for the CDR3 is TGTGCCAGCAGTAAGGGGACTAGCTCAGATACGCAGTATTTT. Its translation is CASSKGTSSDTQYF.

This clone was counted a single time. One end of the junction is discordant with germline, which a read error may explain. The genes are TRBV27 and TRBJ1-2; D remains ambiguous. CDR3 length: 16 amino acids. Germline V gives CDR1 MNHEY, CDR2 SMNVEV (reference sequence). The CDR3 DNA sequence: TGTGCCAGCAGTTTAACGCTCTCGAACGCGGACTACGGCTACACCTTC. Translating it yields CASSLTLSNADYGYTF.

The table lists this clone with a count of one. The chain recombines TRBV28 with TRBJ2-2, with TRBD1 matching 8 bases. Germline V gene sequence: CDR1 MDHEN, CDR2 SYDVKM. With 7 bases clipped from V and 9 bases from J, the junction kept 10 bases outside the gene matches. The CDR3 extends over 14 amino acids. CDR3 in amino acids: CASTGTGILRELFF. CDR3 DNA sequence: TGTGCCAGCACCGGGACAGGAATTCTCCGGGAGCTGTTTTTT.